The 27 T cell receptor beta chains below come from one sample, sequenced in a study of blood T cell repertoires in COVID-19. TCRdb's copy holds only in-frame clones and misses some; the assay was immunoSEQ multiplex PCR. Among 200,000 or so clones listed, around 90% were seen once. The sequencing sample was made of peripheral blood. The source is a man in his sixties who had recovered from COVID-19.

The rearrangement uses TRBV4-2 and TRBJ1-2; D is unclear. This CDR3 spans 15 amino acids. Germline V gene lookup returns CDR1 LGHNA and CDR2 YNFKEQ. V was cut by 0 bases and J by 3 bases, with 11 bases left in between. CDR3 amino acids: CASSQDLREDYGYTF. In DNA form, the CDR3 reads TGTGCCAGCAGCCAAGATTTGAGGGAGGACTATGGCTACACCTTC.

V gene TRBV5-1 combines with J gene TRBJ1-5, with D possibly matching TRBD1 (5 bases). Germline-derived CDR1 and CDR2 are SGHRS and YFSETQ. V was clipped by 4 bases and J by 3 bases, with 11 bases between them. This CDR3 is built from 14 residues. The CDR3 protein is CASSAAGFNQPQHF. The CDR3 DNA reads TGCGCCAGCAGCGCAGCAGGGTTCAATCAGCCCCAGCATTTT.

J is TRBJ1-3 and V is TRBV21-1; TRBD1, the D gene given by the table, was not confirmed from the DNA. TRBV21-1 is a known pseudogene. This CDR3 is 13 amino acids long. The CDR3 spells CASSNPGGNTIYF. The CDR3 DNA is TGTGCCAGCAGCAACCCAGGAGGAAACACCATATATTTT.

The chain couples TRBV21-1 to TRBJ1-2. TRBV21-1 is shown as a pseudogene. This CDR3 contains 17 residues. CDR3 sequence: CASSKGLDPEGNYGYTF. The CDR3 coding sequence is TGTGCCAGCAGCAAGGGCCTAGACCCCGAGGGTAACTATGGCTACACCTTC.

The rearrangement links TRBV9 to TRBJ1-5; D is perhaps TRBD1 (5 bases). Per germline, CDR1 SGDLS and CDR2 YYNGEE. The length of the CDR3 is 14 residues. Trimming removed 0 bases from V and 6 bases from J, with 10 bases in between. CDR3 amino acids: CASSVEAGPQPQHF. For the CDR3, the DNA is TGTGCCAGCAGCGTAGAGGCAGGGCCTCAGCCCCAGCATTTT.

The CDR3 DNA sequence: TGTGCCAGCAGTAGGACTAGCGGGAGCTCCTACAATGAGCAGTTCTTC. Protein: CASSRTSGSSYNEQFF. The genes are TRBV6-4 and TRBJ2-1, with 13 bases that match TRBD2. This CDR3 is 16 amino acids long. J gave up 0 bases and V 5 bases, and 1 base lay outside the gene matches. In germline, CDR1 is MRHNA, CDR2 SNTAGT.

This chain links TRBV28 with TRBJ2-7, with TRBD2 matching over 10 bases. This CDR3 has 15 amino acids. Trimming cost V 6 bases and J 5 bases; bases outside gene matches: 10. CDR1 and CDR2 from the germline V gene are MDHEN and SYDVKM. CDR3 coding DNA: TGTGCCAGCAGACCGACCGGGACTAGCGCCAACGAGCAGTACTTC. Protein: CASRPTGTSANEQYF.

The V and J genes are TRBV7-3 and TRBJ1-1; 7 nucleotides match TRBD1. Germline V CDR1 and CDR2: SGHTA, FQGTGA. CDR3 length: 13 amino acids. V was clipped by 7 bases and J by 4 bases; unmatched bases: 6. The CDR3 nucleotides are TGTGCCAGCACGGTAGGGGGCGGCACTGAAGCTTTCTTT. Its translation is CASTVGGGTEAFF.

The gene calls are TRBV14 and TRBJ1-1; TRBD1 matches 8 bases. The CDR3 runs to 15 residues. From germline, CDR1 is SGHDN and CDR2 FVKESK. V dropped 4 bases and J dropped 1; count of bases not matched to a gene: 5. CDR3 sequence (DNA): TGTGCCAGCAGCCTCCTCAGGGGGCGGAACACTGAAGCTTTCTTT. This translates into CASSLLRGRNTEAFF.

This sequence joins TRBV6-1 and TRBJ1-2, with 7 bases that match TRBD1. Germline V gene lookup returns CDR1 MNHNS and CDR2 SASEGT. The CDR3 is 14 amino acids. V dropped 2 bases and J dropped 6; count of bases not matched to a gene: 6. The CDR3 bases are TGTGCCAGCAGTGAACGTTGGGGACAGAATGGCTACACCTTC. Its translation: CASSERWGQNGYTF.

V gene TRBV9 combines with J gene TRBJ2-1, with 13 bases aligning to TRBD2. With V trimmed by 3 bases and J by 7 bases, 4 bases remained unmatched. CDR3 size: 15 residues. The germline V gene has CDR1 SGDLS and CDR2 YYNGEE. CDR3 region: CASSGWTSGSNEQFF. The CDR3 region has the DNA TGTGCCAGCAGCGGGTGGACTAGCGGGAGTAATGAGCAGTTCTTC.

The rearrangement joins TRBV7-3 to TRBJ1-5, with no clear D. The CDR3 length is 13 residues. Per germline, CDR1 SGHTA and CDR2 FQGTGA. Trimming cost V 2 bases and J 5 bases, with 7 bases left between them. The DNA of the CDR3 is TGTGCCAGCAGCTTATTCGCGGATCAGCCCCAGCATTTT. It translates to CASSLFADQPQHF.

The chain links TRBV5-5 to TRBJ2-5, with 12 bases identical to TRBD2. The CDR3 covers 15 residues. Germline assignment: CDR1 SGHKS and CDR2 YYEKEE (reference sequence). J lost 4 bases, V lost 2 bases, and 3 bases had no gene match. As DNA, the CDR3 is TGTGCCAGCAGCTTCTCACTAGCGGGAGGAGAGACCCAGTACTTC. This encodes CASSFSLAGGETQYF.

V is TRBV30 and J is TRBJ2-7, with D possibly TRBD2 on 6 matching bases. The germline CDR1 and CDR2 sequences are GTSNPN and SVGIG (reference sequence). Trimming stripped 1 base from V and 5 bases from J, with 12 bases between. The CDR3 spans 13 residues. CDR3 sequence: CAWSAGLRNEQYF. The CDR3 coding sequence is TGTGCCTGGAGTGCGGGACTTCGGAACGAGCAGTACTTC.

The chain joins TRBV5-6 to TRBJ2-7, with 10 bases aligning to TRBD2. The germline V gene has CDR1 SGHDT and CDR2 YYEEEE. The V segment lost 2 bases and the J segment 3 bases; nucleotides outside the gene matches: 2. The CDR3 length is 14 residues. CDR3 DNA: TGTGCCAGCAGCTTACTAGCGGGAAGCTACGAGCAGTACTTC. Its translation: CASSLLAGSYEQYF.

The CDR3 bases are TGTGCCAGCAGCTCACTAGCGGGAGAGGAGCAGTTCTTC. This gives the protein CASSSLAGEEQFF. The chain employs TRBV11-3 and TRBJ2-1; 11 nucleotides match TRBD2. This CDR3 is built from 13 residues. The germline V gene has CDR1 SGHNT and CDR2 YENEEA. V gave up 4 bases and J gave up 10 bases; unmatched junction bases: 3. Supplemented by reference TRBV11-3 and TRBJ2-1, the full variable domain reads EAGVVQSPRYKIIEKKQPVAFWCNPISGHNTLYWYLQNLGQGPELLIRYENEEAVDDSQLPKDRFSAERLKGVDSTLKIQPAELGDSAVYLCASSSLAGEEQFFGPGTRLTVL.

V and J are TRBV14 and TRBJ2-7, with 12 bases identical to TRBD2. V trimming: 5 bases; J trimming: 4 bases; junction bases outside the gene matches: 9. Germline CDR1 SGHDN, CDR2 FVKESK. This CDR3 is 16 amino acids long. The CDR3 region is CASSASGRASQYEQYF. The CDR3 coding sequence is TGTGCCAGCAGCGCTAGCGGGAGGGCCTCTCAATACGAGCAGTACTTC.

This chain uses TRBV5-6 with TRBJ2-7; the match to TRBD1 covers 12 bases. Germline values: CDR1 SGHDT, CDR2 YYEEEE. This CDR3 comprises 15 residues. Trimming cost V 4 bases and J 7 bases; bases outside gene matches: 9. CDR3 DNA sequence: TGTGCCAGCAGCGACCGGGACAGGGGGCTATGGGAGCAGTACTTC. Translation: CASSDRDRGLWEQYF.

This clone turned up a few times. This rearrangement joins TRBV7-2 to TRBJ2-3; 13 nucleotides agree with TRBD2. This CDR3 is built from 17 residues. With 5 bases clipped from V and 1 base from J, the junction kept 6 bases outside the gene matches. The germline gives CDR1 SGHTA, CDR2 FQGNSA. The DNA of the CDR3 is TGTGCCAGCAGCCTAAGACTAGCGGGAGGACGCACAGATACGCAGTATTTT. Translation gives CASSLRLAGGRTDTQYF. Full variable domain (missing parts from reference TRBV7-2 and TRBJ2-3): GAGVSQSPSNKVTEKGKDVELRCDPISGHTALYWYRQSLGQGLEFLIYFQGNSAPDKSGLPSDRFSAERTGGSVSTLTIQRTQQEDSAVYLCASSLRLAGGRTDTQYFGPGTRLTVL.

This clone was detected once. The rearrangement joins TRBV9 to TRBJ2-4; 11 bases align to TRBD1. Per germline, CDR1 SGDLS and CDR2 YYNGEE. This CDR3 spans 15 amino acids. The V and J ends lost 4 bases and 6 bases, in that order; junction bases with no gene match: 6. The CDR3 sequence is CASSPRTGGVNIQYF. The CDR3, as DNA: TGTGCCAGCAGCCCGCGGACAGGGGGCGTAAACATTCAGTACTTC.

This clone showed up just once. The gene calls are TRBV3-1 (or the pseudogene TRBV3-2) and TRBJ2-2; the match to TRBD1 covers 8 bases. Germline V CDR1 and CDR2: LGHDT, YNNKEL (reference sequence). This CDR3 is 19 amino acids long. The V and J ends lost 4 bases and 0 bases, in that order; junction bases with no gene match: 13. CDR3 sequence: CASSRNPGGVRSNTGELFF. CDR3 sequence (DNA): TGTGCCAGCAGCCGAAACCCAGGGGGCGTGAGGTCGAACACCGGGGAGCTGTTTTTT.

Notes on this clone: Additional DNA sequences in this sample encode the identical CDR3. V usage is TRBV12-3 or TRBV12-4 and J usage is TRBJ2-5, with 7 positions matching TRBD1. Trimming cost V 1 base and J 5 bases; bases outside gene matches: 1. This CDR3 comprises 13 residues. The CDR3 loop reads CASSLVGGETQYF. In nucleotides, the CDR3 is TGTGCCAGCAGTTTAGTAGGGGGCGAGACCCAGTACTTC.

The chain uses TRBV12-3 or TRBV12-4 and TRBJ2-5, with a tentative D call TRBD2 (7 bases). Trimming stripped 4 bases from V and 4 bases from J, with 10 bases between. The CDR3 is made up of 13 amino acids. CDR3 coding DNA: TGTGCCAGCAGTTCGGGGGGCGGAGAGACCCAGTACTTC. Protein product: CASSSGGGETQYF.

The chain recombines TRBV14 with TRBJ1-2, with 11 nucleotides matching TRBD1. The germline CDR1 and CDR2 sequences are SGHDN and FVKESK. V shed 2 bases and J 8 bases; nucleotides not matched to a gene: 7. The CDR3 spans 15 residues. The CDR3 nucleotides read TGTGCCAGCAGCCAATTTGGGACAGGGGGACGCGGCTACACCTTC. Its translation: CASSQFGTGGRGYTF. Together with reference TRBV14 and TRBJ1-2, the CDR3 gives the full variable domain: EAGVTQFPSHSVIEKGQTVTLRCDPISGHDNLYWYRRVMGKEIKFLLHFVKESKQDESGMPNNRFLAERTGGTYSTLKVQPAELEDSGVYFCASSQFGTGGRGYTFGSGTRLTVV.

The J gene is TRBJ2-2, the V gene TRBV11-2; D perhaps matches TRBD2 (7 bases). The length of the CDR3 is 15 residues. The germline CDR1 and CDR2 sequences are SGHAT and FQNNGV. Trimming left V 2 bases short and J 4 bases short, with 11 bases between. Here the CDR3 DNA reads TGTGCCAGCAGCTTAAGGGGGGGCGGCACCGGGGAGCTGTTTTTT. Amino acid sequence: CASSLRGGGTGELFF.

The chain links TRBV10-3 to TRBJ2-1; D might be TRBD1 (6 bases). Trimming left V 0 bases short and J 5 bases short, with 14 bases between. Looked up from germline, CDR1 is ENHRY and CDR2 is SYGVKD. The CDR3 runs to 16 residues. CDR3 amino acids: CAISESIAGVDNEQFF. In DNA form, the CDR3 reads TGTGCCATCAGTGAGTCGATTGCAGGGGTGGACAATGAGCAGTTCTTC.

The chain joins TRBV6-5 to TRBJ1-1, with a tentative D call TRBD1 (6 bases). The germline V and J ends were trimmed by 4 bases and 4 bases, with 13 bases remaining between them. The CDR3 covers 14 residues. CDR1 MNHEY and CDR2 SVGAGI come from the germline V gene. The DNA of the CDR3 is TGTGCCAGCAGTTTTAAGGGGGGGGCCACTGAAGCTTTCTTT. Protein product: CASSFKGGATEAFF.